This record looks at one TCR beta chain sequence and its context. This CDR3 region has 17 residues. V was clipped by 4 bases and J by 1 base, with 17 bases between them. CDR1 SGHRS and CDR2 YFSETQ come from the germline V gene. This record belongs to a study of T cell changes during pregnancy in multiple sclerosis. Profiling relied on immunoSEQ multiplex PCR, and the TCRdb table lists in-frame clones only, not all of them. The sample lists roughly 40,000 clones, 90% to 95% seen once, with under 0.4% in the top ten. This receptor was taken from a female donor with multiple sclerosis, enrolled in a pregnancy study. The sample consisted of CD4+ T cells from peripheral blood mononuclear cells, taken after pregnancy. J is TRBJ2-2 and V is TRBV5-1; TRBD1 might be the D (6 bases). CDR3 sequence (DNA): TGCGCCAGCAGCGGGGGTGCAGGGGTTGTGAACACCGGGGAGCTGTTTTTT. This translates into CASSGGAGVVNTGELFF.